Listed below are T cell receptor beta chains from one sample, sequenced in a study of blood T cell repertoires in COVID-19. Profiling relied on immunoSEQ multiplex PCR, and the TCRdb table lists in-frame clones only, not all of them. The sample yields about 170,000 clones, approximately 87% seen once. The specimen sequenced was peripheral blood. These receptors came from a man younger than 35 with active or convalescent COVID-19. Both conserved end residues are trimmed from each CDR3. The order of the fields is V gene, J gene, D gene, CDR3 protein. D genes are given only for firm matches.

>TRBV28|TRBJ1-4|NA
ASSFGPAGLGKLF
>TRBV12-3/TRBV12-4|TRBJ2-2|NA
ASSSLRTLF
>TRBV24-1|TRBJ2-5|TRBD1
ATSDRQGASWETQY
>TRBV5-5|TRBJ1-1|NA
ASRDNFMNTEAF
>TRBV7-9|TRBJ1-1|TRBD1
ASSSRTGTEAF
>TRBV9|TRBJ1-4|TRBD1
ASSSDRGLGTNEKLF
>TRBV6-5|TRBJ1-1|NA
ASMMREGTEAF
>TRBV19|TRBJ1-5|NA
ASSIVGREVDQPQH
>TRBV6-5|TRBJ1-1|TRBD1
ASSRQGSKSEAF
>TRBV15|TRBJ2-2|TRBD2
ATRAKTSRYTGELF
>TRBV6-5|TRBJ2-3|TRBD1
ASRTGTAYTDTQY
>TRBV5-1|TRBJ2-1|TRBD2
ASSWGLSNEQF
>TRBV29-1|TRBJ1-5|TRBD1
SVLEGGGNQPQH